This record covers a single T cell receptor (beta chain). The sample is drawn from a study of cytomegalovirus exposure and HLA in healthy donors. Assay: immunoSEQ multiplex PCR; the TCRdb copy retains only in-frame clones and omits some. Of 300,000 to 450,000 clones in the sample, 86% were seen once. The germline V and J ends were trimmed by 0 bases and 2 bases, with 9 bases remaining between them. Per the germline V gene, CDR1 is MRHNA and CDR2 is SNTAGT. This CDR3 region has 15 residues. The source is a woman under 30 in good health and CMV-seronegative. The sample comprised PBMCs. The chain has TRBV6-4 and TRBJ2-3; tentatively, D is TRBD1 (5 bases). CDR3 loop: CASSDSKGATDTQYF. The CDR3 nucleotides read TGTGCCAGCAGTGACTCGAAAGGGGCCACAGATACGCAGTATTTT.